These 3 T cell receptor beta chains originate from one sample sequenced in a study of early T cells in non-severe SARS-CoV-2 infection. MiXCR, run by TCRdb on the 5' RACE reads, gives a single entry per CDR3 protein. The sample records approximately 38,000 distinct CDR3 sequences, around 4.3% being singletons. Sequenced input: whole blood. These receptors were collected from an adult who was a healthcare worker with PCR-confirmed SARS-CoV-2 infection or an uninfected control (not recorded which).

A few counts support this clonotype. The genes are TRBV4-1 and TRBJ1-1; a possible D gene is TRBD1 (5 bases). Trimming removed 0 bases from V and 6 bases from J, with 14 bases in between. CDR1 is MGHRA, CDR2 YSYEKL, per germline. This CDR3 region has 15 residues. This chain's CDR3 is CASSQDRRGRAEAFF. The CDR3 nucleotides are TGCGCCAGCAGCCAAGATCGGAGGGGTCGCGCTGAAGCTTTCTTT.

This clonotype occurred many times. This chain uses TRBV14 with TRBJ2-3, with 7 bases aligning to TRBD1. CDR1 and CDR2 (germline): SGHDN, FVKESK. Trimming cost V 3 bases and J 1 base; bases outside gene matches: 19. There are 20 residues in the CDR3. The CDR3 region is CASSHKSLFETGWGTDTQYF. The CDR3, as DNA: TGTGCCAGCAGCCACAAATCACTCTTCGAGACAGGGTGGGGCACAGATACGCAGTATTTT.

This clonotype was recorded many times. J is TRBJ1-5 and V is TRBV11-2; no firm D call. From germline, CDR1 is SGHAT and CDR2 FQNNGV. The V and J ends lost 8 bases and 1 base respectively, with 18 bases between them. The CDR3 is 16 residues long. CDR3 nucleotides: TGTGCCAGCGCCGTGTCCCCGGCCGGAAGCAATCAGCCCCAGCATTTT. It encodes CASAVSPAGSNQPQHF.